The rows below give T cell receptor beta chains drawn from one sample of a study of T cells in narcolepsy. Sequencing was performed with immunoSEQ multiplex PCR; in TCRdb, only in-frame clones are kept and a portion is missing. The sample lists under 40,000 clones; 79% were seen once. The material sequenced was CD45RA- memory CD4+ T cells from PBMCs. These receptors came from a human donor with narcolepsy. Each CDR3 is given with its conserved first and last residue. A D gene is named only where the DNA matches it firmly. Clone sizes are given selectively: once, few, many, or a class where the clone is expanded.

j_call	clone_size	v_call	d_call	cdr3_aa	cdr3_nt
TRBJ2-7	once	TRBV11-3	.	CASSNRENYEQYF	TGTGCCAGCAGCAACAGGGAAAATTACGAGCAGTACTTC
TRBJ2-1	.	TRBV5-4	TRBD2	CASSSKSGRTDNEQFF	TGTGCCAGCAGTTCAAAAAGCGGGAGGACGGACAATGAGCAGTTCTTC
TRBJ2-7	.	TRBV6-7	.	CASSYSKTASYEQYF	TGTGCCAGCAGTTACTCCAAGACAGCTAGCTACGAGCAGTACTTC
TRBJ1-1	few	TRBV29-1	.	CSVQNGGRTEAFF	TGCAGCGTTCAAAACGGGGGGAGGACTGAAGCTTTCTTT
TRBJ2-7	.	TRBV29-1	TRBD1	CSVVFGQGGREQYF	TGCAGCGTTGTTTTCGGACAGGGGGGCCGGGAGCAGTACTTC
TRBJ1-1	.	TRBV29-1	.	CSARGVTEAFF	TGCAGCGCGCGGGGGGTCACTGAAGCTTTCTTT
TRBJ2-7	.	TRBV5-1	.	CASSSEGFSEQYF	TGCGCCAGCAGCTCGGAGGGTTTTAGCGAGCAGTACTTC
TRBJ2-7	.	TRBV5-6	.	CASGLRLTDTYEQYF	TGTGCCAGCGGCTTGCGACTCACTGATACCTACGAGCAGTACTTC
TRBJ2-7	.	TRBV30	.	CAWSELDSYEQYF	TGTGCCTGGAGTGAACTAGATTCCTACGAGCAGTACTTC
TRBJ1-2	.	TRBV29-1	.	CSAAQGKGYGYTF	TGCAGCGCCGCCCAGGGGAAAGGCTATGGCTACACCTTC
TRBJ2-5	.	TRBV12-5	.	CASAKMGPETQYF	TGTGCTAGTGCTAAAATGGGACCAGAGACCCAGTACTTC
TRBJ2-5	.	TRBV6-1	.	CASRRDDFWTQYF	TGTGCCAGTCGCCGAGACGACTTTTGGACCCAGTACTTC
TRBJ1-1	.	TRBV28	TRBD1	CASSPRTGAYTEAFF	TGTGCCAGCAGCCCTCGGACAGGGGCGTACACTGAAGCTTTCTTT
TRBJ2-6	.	TRBV28	.	CASTPHADTGANVLTF	TGTGCCAGCACCCCTCACGCGGATACGGGGGCCAACGTCCTGACTTTC
TRBJ2-1	.	TRBV5-1	TRBD1	CASSLAGTGGYNEQFF	TGCGCCAGCAGCTTGGCCGGCACAGGGGGTTACAATGAGCAGTTCTTC
TRBJ2-1	.	TRBV10-2	.	CASSESRAGSHRTNEQFF	TGCGCCAGCAGTGAGTCGAGGGCGGGATCGCACCGTACCAATGAGCAGTTCTTC
TRBJ2-1	once	TRBV7-3	TRBD2	CASSSGLAGRDEQFF	TGTGCCAGCAGCTCGGGACTAGCGGGAAGGGATGAGCAGTTCTTC
TRBJ2-7	.	TRBV19	TRBD2	CASSSRPSGSSYEQYF	TGTGCCAGTAGTTCCCGTCCTAGCGGGAGCTCCTACGAGCAGTACTTC
TRBJ1-2	.	TRBV7-2	.	CASSLKQGRPAYGYTF	TGTGCCAGCAGTTTAAAGCAGGGACGTCCCGCCTATGGCTACACCTTC
TRBJ2-2	.	TRBV15	.	CATSRDPSLTGELFF	TGTGCCACCAGCAGAGATCCCTCCCTAACCGGGGAGCTGTTTTTT
TRBJ2-7	.	TRBV4-2	.	CASSQEEDSYEQYF	TGTGCCAGCAGCCAAGAGGAGGACTCCTACGAGCAGTACTTC
TRBJ1-2	.	TRBV18	.	CASSPFAPRQGGNYGYTF	TGTGCCAGCTCACCGTTTGCCCCCCGACAAGGCGGCAACTATGGCTACACCTTC
TRBJ2-7	.	TRBV29-1	TRBD2	CSVAGTSGSYEQYF	TGCAGCGTGGCCGGGACTAGCGGGAGCTACGAGCAGTACTTC
TRBJ2-3	.	TRBV5-1	TRBD1	CASSPGQGTDTQYF	TGCGCCAGCAGCCCGGGACAGGGCACAGATACGCAGTATTTT
TRBJ2-3	.	TRBV4-1	.	CASSQRREGLGTQYF	TGCGCCAGCAGCCAAAGGAGGGAAGGACTGGGGACGCAGTATTTT
TRBJ2-7	once	TRBV19	TRBD1	CASSILGQGASEQYF	TGTGCCAGTAGTATTCTAGGACAGGGGGCCTCCGAGCAGTACTTC
TRBJ2-3	.	TRBV30	TRBD2	CASAGTSGSGDTQYF	TGTGCCTCCGCAGGGACTAGCGGGAGCGGAGATACGCAGTATTTT
TRBJ2-1	once	TRBV12-5	.	CASGLAVNEQFF	TGTGCTAGTGGTTTGGCCGTCAATGAGCAGTTCTTC
TRBJ1-1	.	TRBV28	.	CASSPGSPTEAFF	TGTGCCAGCAGTCCCGGGTCTCCCACTGAAGCTTTCTTT
TRBJ2-5	.	TRBV6-5	.	CASTFVGIQETQYF	TGTGCCAGTACTTTCGTGGGGATCCAAGAGACCCAGTACTTC
TRBJ2-7	.	TRBV10-3	TRBD2	CAISDSRSGRTYEQYF	TGTGCCATCAGTGATAGCAGAAGCGGGAGGACCTACGAGCAGTACTTC
TRBJ2-3	.	TRBV5-6	TRBD1	CASSLGRTGGGDTQYF	TGTGCCAGCAGCTTGGGAAGGACAGGGGGCGGGGATACGCAGTATTTT
TRBJ2-3	.	TRBV7-8	TRBD2	CASSFQTSGGTDTQYF	TGTGCCAGCAGCTTCCAGACTAGCGGAGGCACAGATACGCAGTATTTT
TRBJ2-1	.	TRBV15	TRBD2	CATSSGLASYNEQFF	TGTGCCACCAGCAGTGGACTAGCGAGCTACAATGAGCAGTTCTTC
TRBJ2-1	.	TRBV30	TRBD2	CAWSLTSGYYNEQFF	TGTGCCTGGAGTTTAACTAGCGGGTACTACAATGAGCAGTTCTTC
TRBJ2-1	.	TRBV19	.	CASSIKVLGEQFF	TGTGCCAGTAGTATTAAGGTGTTGGGTGAGCAGTTCTTC
TRBJ1-2	few	TRBV5-4	TRBD1	CASTSQGDYGYTF	TGTGCCAGCACCTCACAGGGGGACTATGGCTACACCTTC
TRBJ1-2	.	TRBV9	TRBD1	CASSPSGGDNGYTF	TGTGCCAGCAGCCCCTCAGGGGGCGATAATGGCTACACCTTC
TRBJ1-5	.	TRBV30	.	CAWSSGSNQPQHF	TGTGCCTGGAGCAGCGGTAGCAATCAGCCCCAGCATTTT
TRBJ2-5	.	TRBV28	TRBD2	CASSSNLAGNARRTQYF	TGTGCCAGCAGTTCAAACTTAGCGGGCAATGCCCGCAGGACCCAGTACTTC
TRBJ2-2	.	TRBV5-3	.	CARSLAMNTGELFF	TGTGCCAGAAGCTTGGCCATGAACACCGGGGAGCTGTTTTTT
TRBJ2-7	.	TRBV7-2	.	CASSLEPTSYEQYF	TGTGCCAGCAGCTTAGAACCCACTAGCTACGAGCAGTACTTC
TRBJ1-4	.	TRBV27	.	CASSQGVKAGEKLFF	TGTGCCAGCAGTCAAGGTGTGAAGGCCGGGGAAAAACTGTTTTTT
TRBJ1-1	.	TRBV6-5	.	CASIYLGRDTEAFF	TGTGCCAGCATCTACCTGGGGAGGGACACTGAAGCTTTCTTT
TRBJ2-1	.	TRBV6-8	TRBD2	CAPTVSGLAGGGEQFF	TGTGCGCCAACCGTTTCGGGGCTAGCGGGAGGTGGGGAGCAGTTCTTC
TRBJ2-5	.	TRBV7-2	.	CASSSNRWAQYF	TGTGCCAGCAGCTCAAATCGGTGGGCCCAGTACTTC
TRBJ2-1	.	TRBV6-6	.	CASSYGEYNEQFF	TGTGCCAGCAGTTATGGGGAATACAATGAGCAGTTCTTC
TRBJ2-7	.	TRBV15	TRBD2	CATSRDWFLAGEEVYEQYF	TGTGCCACCAGCAGAGATTGGTTCCTAGCGGGAGAAGAAGTCTACGAGCAGTACTTC
TRBJ1-1	.	TRBV6-6	.	CASSRTDSTNTEAFF	TGTGCCAGCAGTCGGACCGACAGTACGAACACTGAAGCTTTCTTT
TRBJ1-2	.	TRBV4-1	TRBD1	CASSPPTGFYGYTF	TGCGCCAGCAGCCCACCGACAGGGTTCTATGGCTACACCTTC
TRBJ2-7	.	TRBV4-2	.	CASSPNPTSRHEQYF	TGTGCCAGCAGCCCTAACCCTACTAGTCGCCACGAGCAGTACTTC
TRBJ2-3	.	TRBV9	.	CASSVSGTSTDTQYF	TGTGCCAGCAGCGTGAGCGGAACTAGCACAGATACGCAGTATTTT
TRBJ2-5	.	TRBV19	TRBD2	CASSRLADSRETQYF	TGTGCCAGTAGTAGACTAGCGGACTCCCGAGAGACCCAGTACTTC
TRBJ2-7	.	TRBV6-1	.	CASRGGTTTYEQYF	TGTGCCAGCAGGGGCGGGACAACCACTTACGAGCAGTACTTC
TRBJ2-4	once	TRBV7-2	.	CASGKGFRNIQYF	TGTGCCAGCGGAAAGGGGTTCAGGAACATTCAGTACTTC
TRBJ2-7	.	TRBV7-2	.	CASSWGSGYEQYF	TGTGCCAGCAGCTGGGGGAGTGGGTACGAGCAGTACTTC
TRBJ2-2	.	TRBV4-3	TRBD1	CASSQGSQGAYTGELFF	TGCGCCAGCAGCCAAGGTAGTCAGGGGGCGTACACCGGGGAGCTGTTTTTT